By proportion, the clone carrying this TCR beta chain is medium-sized. This sample is drawn from a study of metastatic and nonmetastatic thyroid tumors. TCRdb re-called clones via MiXCR from the PCR reads. The table has around 6,400 clones, about a sixth seen once; the top ten hold 11%. The entire patient cohort was treatment-naive prior to thyroid surgery. The specimen was tumor tissue. The receptor was isolated from a male donor with papillary thyroid cancer or a benign thyroid nodule (not recorded which). Some clones in this sample may be carry-over from other donors' samples.

CDR3 sequence (DNA): TGCGCCAGCAGCCAAGATCTTGACAGTAATTCACCCCTCCACTTT. Its translation is CASSQDLDSNSPLHF. The chain recombines TRBV4-1 with TRBJ1-6; D is possibly TRBD1 (5 bases). Deletions cut 0 bases from V and 6 bases from J, with 9 bases between. Germline-derived CDR1 and CDR2 are MGHRA and YSYEKL. The CDR3 has 15 amino acids.